The 22 T cell receptor beta chains below come from one sample, sequenced in a study of CD8 T cells in Susac syndrome. Roughly 0.45 to 1 ug RNA was reverse transcribed with random hexamers. MiXCR was run by TCRdb on the immunoSEQ multiplex PCR reads, yielding one entry per CDR3 protein. The sample lists some 160,000 distinct CDR3 sequences, 94% occurring once. Sequenced: CD4+ T cells from PBMCs. These receptors were obtained from a human donor with Susac syndrome.

The V and J genes are TRBV20-1 and TRBJ2-7; D assignment may be TRBD1 or TRBD2 (5 bases each). The CDR3 has 16 residues. Germline assignment: CDR1 DFQATT and CDR2 SNEGSKA (reference sequence). Trimming pared 0 bases from V and 0 bases from J, leaving 15 bases between. DNA of the CDR3: TGCAGTGCTAGAGACCAGGGACCTCGAAGCTCCTACGAGCAGTACTTC. Amino acids: CSARDQGPRSSYEQYF.

This chain uses TRBV5-4 with TRBJ2-5; TRBD1 might be the D (6 bases). This CDR3 region has 17 residues. In germline, CDR1 is SGHNT, CDR2 YYREEE (reference sequence). The ends were cut back, 3 bases at V and 2 bases at J, with 20 bases in the middle. CDR3 loop: CASSSPRAGESQETQYF. The CDR3 DNA reads TGTGCCAGCAGCTCACCCCGTGCAGGGGAGAGTCAAGAGACCCAGTACTTC. Variable domain in full (rest from reference TRBV5-4 and TRBJ2-5): ETGVTQSPTHLIKTRGQQVTLRCSSQSGHNTVSWYQQALGQGPQFIFQYYREEENGRGNFPPRFSGLQFPNYSSELNVNALELDDSALYLCASSSPRAGESQETQYFGPGTRLLVL.

This CDR3 is CSVGRGTGSNYGYTF. The DNA of the CDR3 is TGCAGCGTTGGACGCGGGACAGGATCGAACTATGGCTACACCTTC. This sequence joins TRBV29-1 and TRBJ1-2; 8 bases match TRBD1. This CDR3 is 15 amino acids long. Per the germline V gene, CDR1 is SQVTM and CDR2 is ANQGSEA. The V segment lost 4 bases and the J segment 2 bases; nucleotides outside the gene matches: 9. The complete variable domain, with remaining parts taken from reference TRBV29-1 and TRBJ1-2, reads SAVISQKPSRDICQRGTSLTIQCQVDSQVTMMFWYRQQPGQSLTLIATANQGSEATYESGFVIDKFPISRPNLTFSTLTVSNMSPEDSSIYLCSVGRGTGSNYGYTFGSGTRLTVV.

This rearrangement joins TRBV12-3 or TRBV12-4 to TRBJ1-5; no reliable D call. Trimming shortened V by 1 base and J by 1 base, and 8 bases separated the two germline ends. This CDR3 is 15 amino acids long. This CDR3 is CASSLDSKSNQPQHF. The CDR3 nucleotides read TGTGCCAGCAGTTTAGACAGTAAAAGCAATCAGCCCCAGCATTTT.

The chain uses TRBV7-6 and TRBJ2-3; 8 bases line up with TRBD1. The CDR3 contains 13 residues. Trimming cost V 5 bases and J 5 bases; bases outside gene matches: 3. Per germline, CDR1 SGHVS and CDR2 FNYEAQ. The CDR3 spells CASSLDREDTQYF. In nucleotides, the CDR3 is TGTGCCAGCAGCCTGGACAGGGAAGATACGCAGTATTTT.

V and J are TRBV28 and TRBJ1-4; D is uncertain. The CDR3 is made up of 15 amino acids. Germline CDR1 and CDR2: MDHEN and SYDVKM. V was trimmed by 2 bases and J by 0 bases, leaving 7 bases between them. The CDR3 protein is CASSLPGSTNEKLFF. The CDR3 DNA is TGTGCCAGCAGTTTACCCGGATCAACTAATGAAAAACTGTTTTTT.

The V and J genes are TRBV30 and TRBJ1-1, with D possibly matching TRBD1 (6 bases). The germline V gene encodes CDR1 GTSNPN and CDR2 SVGIG (reference sequence). Between the trimmed V and J ends, which lost 2 bases and 3 bases, there was a span of 10 bases. The CDR3 contains 13 residues. DNA for the CDR3: TGTGCCTGGAGTTCAGGGGCCCACACTGAAGCTTTCTTT. Its translation: CAWSSGAHTEAFF. The variable domain in full, completed from reference TRBV30 and TRBJ1-1, reads SQTIHQWPATLVQPVGSPLSLECTVEGTSNPNLYWYRQAAGRGLQLLFYSVGIGQISSEVPQNLSASRPQDRQFILSSKKLLLSDSGFYLCAWSSGAHTEAFFGQGTRLTVV.

The V and J genes are TRBV14 and TRBJ1-4; D remains unclear. CDR1 and CDR2 (germline): SGHDN, FVKESK. The CDR3 has 17 amino acids. The V gene lost 3 bases and the J gene lost 3 bases, with 17 bases spanning the gap. Here the CDR3 reads CASSQRRGGNANEKLFF. The DNA for the CDR3 is TGTGCCAGCAGCCAGAGGCGGGGAGGGAACGCTAATGAAAAACTGTTTTTT.

The chain uses TRBV7-6 and TRBJ2-3; TRBD2 agrees at 7 bases. J was trimmed by 1 base and V by 1 base; bases with no gene match: 5. The germline V gene has CDR1 SGHVS and CDR2 FNYEAQ. CDR3 length equals 16 residues. The CDR3 sequence: CASSLVPAGGTDTQYF. Written as DNA, the CDR3 is TGTGCCAGCAGCTTAGTCCCGGCGGGGGGCACAGATACGCAGTATTTT.

This chain joins TRBV2 and TRBJ2-7; D is perhaps TRBD1 (6 bases). V lost 11 bases to trimming and J lost 6 bases, with 14 bases between them. Looked up from germline, CDR1 is SNHLY and CDR2 is FYNNEI. The CDR3 is made up of 11 amino acids. CDR3 in DNA: TGTGCCGGAAGGACAGCGCGCGAGCAGTACTTC. Translation: CAGRTAREQYF.

This chain uses TRBV3-1 with TRBJ2-1; D gene ambiguous. Germline CDR1 and CDR2: LGHDT and YNNKEL (reference sequence). The CDR3 is 13 residues long. Trimming left V 1 base short and J 12 bases short, with 13 bases between. The CDR3 region is CASSQAMRVGQFF. CDR3 DNA sequence: TGTGCCAGCAGCCAAGCCATGAGAGTGGGGCAGTTCTTC.

This clonotype was seen once. V and J are TRBV29-1 and TRBJ2-1; tentative D call: TRBD2 (7 bases). The CDR3 consists of 16 residues. The germline CDR1 and CDR2 sequences are SQVTM and ANQGSEA. V lost 6 bases to trimming and J lost 9 bases, with 27 bases between them. This CDR3 is CSVPPGGGGPYGEQFF. The CDR3 DNA follows: TGCAGCGTCCCCCCGGGGGGCGGGGGCCCCTACGGTGAGCAGTTCTTC.

V usage is TRBV7-3 and J usage is TRBJ2-1, with 7 bases lining up with TRBD1. The CDR3 is 14 amino acids. Losses at the gene ends were 2 bases for V and 10 bases for J; bases not matched to a gene: 8. Germline loops: CDR1 SGHTA, CDR2 FQGTGA. CDR3 in DNA: TGTGCCAGCAGCTTACGTCGACAGGGAGACGAGCAGTTCTTC. It codes for CASSLRRQGDEQFF.

This chain uses TRBV7-9 with TRBJ2-7; 7 positions agree with TRBD1. The length of the CDR3 is 15 residues. Losses at the gene ends were 2 bases for V and 2 bases for J; bases not matched to a gene: 6. In germline, CDR1 is SEHNR, CDR2 FQNEAQ (reference sequence). The DNA for the CDR3 is TGTGCCAGCAGCTTAACGTATCAGGGGGCCTACGAGCAGTACTTC. Encoded protein: CASSLTYQGAYEQYF.

This chain joins TRBV12-3 or TRBV12-4 and TRBJ1-2; 8 bases are shared with TRBD1. The length of the CDR3 is 12 residues. Trimming took 5 bases from V and 12 from J; bases not matched to a gene: 8. The CDR3 protein is CASSPGTGHDTF. The CDR3 DNA reads TGTGCCAGCAGTCCAGGGACAGGTCACGACACCTTC.

The chain carries TRBV10-3 and TRBJ1-1; D is unclear. V gave up 6 bases and J gave up 2 bases, with 7 bases separating them. This CDR3 comprises 12 residues. The germline gives CDR1 ENHRY, CDR2 SYGVKD. In DNA, the CDR3 is TGTGCCATCAGCAGAGAAAACACTGAAGCTTTCTTT. Translation: CAISRENTEAFF.

The chain has TRBV3-1 and TRBJ1-5; D ambiguous. V gave up 3 bases and J gave up 4 bases, with 7 bases separating them. Germline CDR1 reads LGHDT; CDR2 reads YNNKEL (reference sequence). This CDR3 contains 13 residues. CDR3 sequence reads: CASSHSRNQPQHF. DNA of the CDR3: TGTGCCAGCAGCCATTCCAGGAATCAGCCCCAGCATTTT.

The count of this clonotype is one. J is TRBJ2-2 and V is TRBV20-1, with TRBD2 identical over 8 bases. There are 15 residues in the CDR3. Losses at the gene ends were 3 bases for V and 5 bases for J; bases not matched to a gene: 8. Germline lookup yields CDR1 DFQATT and CDR2 SNEGSKA (reference sequence). The CDR3: CSARSAGALTGELFF. The CDR3 DNA reads TGCAGTGCTAGGTCAGCGGGGGCCCTGACCGGGGAGCTGTTTTTT.

The rearrangement joins TRBV30 to TRBJ1-1, with D hard to call. Germline V gives CDR1 GTSNPN, CDR2 SVGIG (reference sequence). The germline V and J ends were trimmed by 4 bases and 1 base, with 7 bases remaining between them. The length of the CDR3 is 12 residues. This CDR3 reads CAWNTGNTEAFF. The CDR3 nucleotides read TGTGCCTGGAACACCGGGAACACTGAAGCTTTCTTT.

The chain recombines TRBV5-6 with TRBJ2-1; TRBD1 aligns across 9 bases. V was pared by 3 bases and J by 9 bases, with 10 bases of the junction left unmatched. CDR3 length equals 15 residues. CDR1 is SGHDT and CDR2 is YYEEEE in the germline V gene. The CDR3 protein is CASSWTGAKFSEQFF. CDR3 nucleotides: TGTGCCAGCAGCTGGACAGGGGCCAAGTTCTCTGAGCAGTTCTTC.

The chain combines TRBV7-9 with TRBJ2-1, with D unresolved. The CDR3 extends over 13 amino acids. Germline assignment: CDR1 SEHNR and CDR2 FQNEAQ (reference sequence). The ends were cut back, 3 bases at V and 6 bases at J, with 9 bases in the middle. The CDR3 here is CASSFRLPNEQFF. In DNA form, the CDR3 reads TGTGCCAGCAGCTTCCGACTCCCCAATGAGCAGTTCTTC.

J is TRBJ1-5 and V is TRBV3-1, with D unclear. Germline V gives CDR1 LGHDT, CDR2 YNNKEL (reference sequence). V was shortened by 0 bases and J by 1 base, with 7 bases between the two germline ends. The CDR3 length is 15 residues. The DNA for the CDR3 is TGTGCCAGCAGCCAAGATCCCATCAGCAATCAGCCCCAGCATTTT. Translated, it gives CASSQDPISNQPQHF.